These 4 T cell receptor beta chains were sequenced from one sample in a study of cytomegalovirus exposure and HLA in healthy donors (dated by TCRdb to about 2017). To prepare the library, the immunoSEQ multiplex PCR assay was applied. For the multiplex PCR, a mixture combining 60 forward primers for TCR Vbeta segments and 13 reverse primers for TCR Jbeta segments was used. The source is immuneACCESS, and TCRdb retained only in-frame sequences with V and J called. Part of the clones is not carried over; for the studies checked, unresolved V genes explain less than half of this, and the remainder is unexplained. This sample lists more than 85,000 clones; roughly 80% were detected once. In total, the top ten clones hold roughly 13% of the sample. The sample was PBMCs. These TCRs come from a male donor in good health and CMV-seropositive.

The rearrangement uses TRBV9 and TRBJ1-4, with TRBD1 matching over 9 bases. This CDR3 comprises 17 residues. In germline, CDR1 is SGDLS, CDR2 YYNGEE. Unmatched junction bases numbered 7, after V lost 0 bases and J lost 4 bases. The CDR3, as DNA: TGTGCCAGCAGCGTAGGGGGAACAGGGGGCCGTAATGAAAAACTGTTTTTT. It is translated as CASSVGGTGGRNEKLFF.

V is TRBV29-1 and J is TRBJ2-3, with D maybe TRBD2 (5 bases). Germline assignment: CDR1 SQVTM and CDR2 ANQGSEA. The CDR3 runs 11 residues. V was cut by 8 bases and J by 6 bases, with 12 bases left in between. CDR3 in DNA: TGCAGCACTAGGTTCGCGGATACGCAGTATTTT. This sequence encodes CSTRFADTQYF.

The chain carries TRBV25-1 and TRBJ2-3, with D possibly TRBD2 on 6 matching bases. Between the trimmed V and J ends, which lost 5 bases and 6 bases, there was a span of 12 bases. Per germline, CDR1 MGHDK and CDR2 SYGVNS. The CDR3 consists of 13 residues. The DNA for the CDR3 is TGTGCCAGCAGTCGGAGGGGAAGGGATACGCAGTATTTT. Protein sequence: CASSRRGRDTQYF.

In its sample, this clone was seen a few times. The J gene is TRBJ1-2, the V gene TRBV5-4, with 8 positions matching TRBD1. V was pared by 0 bases and J by 4 bases, with 8 bases of the junction left unmatched. Germline CDR1 reads SGHNT; CDR2 reads YYREEE (reference sequence). This CDR3 is 16 amino acids long. In DNA, the CDR3 is TGTGCCAGCAGCTTGGCCTCGGGAGACAGGGGCTATGGCTACACCTTC. As protein: CASSLASGDRGYGYTF.